One and the same sample provided the 6 T cell receptor beta chains below, sequenced in a study of early T cells in non-severe SARS-CoV-2 infection. TCRdb passed the 5' RACE reads through MiXCR, listing each CDR3 protein once. The sample includes about 69,000 distinct CDR3 sequences, more than 3.5% of them seen just once. The material sequenced was whole blood, taken at baseline. These receptors all stem from an adult who was a healthcare worker with PCR-confirmed SARS-CoV-2 infection or an uninfected control (not recorded which). The donor label of this sample is uncertain.

This clonotype has a count of ten or more. This chain joins TRBV5-6 and TRBJ2-7; tentatively, D is TRBD2 (7 bases). Germline V gene sequence: CDR1 SGHDT, CDR2 YYEEEE. This CDR3 comprises 15 residues. V lost 4 bases and J lost 4, with 18 bases in between. The CDR3 region has the DNA TGTGCCAGCAGCCCCAGGGGAAAACTAGCGTACGAGCAGTACTTC. It codes for CASSPRGKLAYEQYF. Full variable domain (remainder filled in from reference TRBV5-6 and TRBJ2-7): DAGVTQSPTHLIKTRGQQVTLRCSPKSGHDTVSWYQQALGQGPQFIFQYYEEEERQRGNFPDRFSGHQFPNYSSELNVNALLLGDSALYLCASSPRGKLAYEQYFGPGTRLTVT.

In this sample, this clonotype turned up many times. The chain combines TRBV27 with TRBJ1-4; D possibly corresponds to TRBD1 (6 bases). The CDR3 is 15 residues long. The V and J ends lost 5 bases and 5 bases respectively, with 15 bases between them. CDR1 and CDR2 from the germline V gene are MNHEY and SMNVEV (reference sequence). The CDR3 protein is CASSLGLGQNEKLFF. CDR3 sequence (DNA): TGTGCCAGCAGTCTGGGACTCGGACAGAATGAAAAACTGTTTTTT.

This clonotype was recorded many times. This chain uses TRBV7-9 with TRBJ1-1; unclear D gene. Trimming pared 3 bases from V and 4 bases from J, leaving 6 bases between. CDR1 and CDR2 (germline): SEHNR, FQNEAQ (reference sequence). This CDR3 has 12 residues. The CDR3 sequence: CASSLAPTEAFF. Here the CDR3 DNA reads TGTGCCAGCAGCTTGGCGCCCACTGAAGCTTTCTTT. Using reference TRBV7-9 and TRBJ1-1 for the parts outside the CDR3, the full variable domain is DTGVSQNPRHKITKRGQNVTFRCDPISEHNRLYWYRQTLGQGPEFLTYFQNEAQLEKSRLLSDRFSAERPKGSFSTLEIQRTEQGDSAMYLCASSLAPTEAFFGQGTRLTVV.

Many counts were recorded for this clonotype. This chain connects TRBV7-2 to TRBJ2-3; D gene unclear. Germline CDR1 is SGHTA and CDR2 is FQGNSA. V was clipped by 2 bases and J by 2 bases, with 2 bases between them. This CDR3 has 12 amino acids. CDR3 coding DNA: TGTGCCAGCAGCTTACCCACAGATACGCAGTATTTT. Protein sequence: CASSLPTDTQYF.

This clonotype has at least ten counts. The CDR3 DNA is TGTGCCAGCAGTTACTCAACCGGGACGGAGTATCGCTACACCTTC. Its protein product is CASSYSTGTEYRYTF. The chain recombines TRBV6-6 with TRBJ1-2, with D possibly matching TRBD1 (5 bases). The CDR3 has 15 residues. Germline CDR1 MNHNY, CDR2 SVGAGI (reference sequence). V was pared by 0 bases and J by 9 bases, with 17 bases between.

This clonotype was seen at least ten times. This rearrangement joins TRBV6-2 or TRBV6-3 to TRBJ2-1; TRBD1 agrees at 10 bases. The CDR3 totals 17 residues. Germline CDR1 reads MNHEY; CDR2 reads SVGEGT. J gave up 3 bases and V 0 bases, and 5 bases lay outside the gene matches. The CDR3 coding sequence is TGTGCCAGCAGTTACTCACCGGGACAGGGGCTCTACAATGAGCAGTTCTTC. It encodes CASSYSPGQGLYNEQFF.